These T cell receptor beta chains were read from a single sample in a study of identical twins' blood T cells. TCRdb re-called the 5' RACE reads with MiXCR, one entry per CDR3 protein. The repertoire holds 350,000 to 400,000 distinct CDR3 sequences, with roughly 28% as singletons. Material: PBMCs. The source of these receptors is a woman aged 18 to 55 in good health. Each CDR3 is given with its conserved first and last residue. The D gene is left open where the match is weak. The size field is filled for only some rows; it gives once, few, many or a size class.

v_call	clone_size	j_call	d_call	cdr3_aa	cdr3_nt
TRBV2	few	TRBJ2-5	TRBD2	CASSSSGGAQETQYF	TGTGCCAGCAGTTCTAGCGGGGGTGCACAAGAGACCCAGTACTTC
TRBV29-1	-	TRBJ2-1	-	CSVAPSGTVSYNEQFF	TGCAGCGTAGCGCCGTCTGGGACGGTTTCCTACAATGAGCAGTTCTTC
TRBV5-1	-	TRBJ2-7	-	CASSFGPRYEQYF	TGCGCCAGCAGCTTCGGACCCCGTTACGAGCAGTACTTC
TRBV2	-	TRBJ2-3	TRBD2	CASRLAALLHTQYF	TGTGCCAGCCGACTAGCGGCCTTACTCCATACGCAGTATTTT
TRBV12-5	medium-sized	TRBJ1-2	-	CASSLDGSYGYTF	TGTGCTAGTTCTCTAGACGGATCCTATGGCTACACCTTC
TRBV29-1	few	TRBJ2-3	TRBD2	CSVERLAGLSTDTQYF	TGCAGCGTTGAAAGACTAGCGGGACTTAGCACAGATACGCAGTATTTT
TRBV4-3	-	TRBJ2-1	-	CASSQARTTTRWFF	TGCGCCAGCAGCCAAGCTCGGACAACTACCCGCTGGTTCTTC
TRBV11-2	-	TRBJ2-5	-	CASSFGRDQETRYF	TGTGCCAGCAGCTTCGGCAGGGATCAAGAGACCCGGTACTTC
TRBV12-3/TRBV12-4	many	TRBJ1-1	-	CASTLQVAAFF	TGTGCCAGCACCCTACAGGTCGCAGCTTTCTTT
TRBV14	-	TRBJ1-1	-	CASSTQLMNTEAFF	TGTGCCAGCAGCACTCAGCTTATGAACACTGAAGCTTTCTTT
TRBV29-1	few	TRBJ1-2	-	CSVPGQGYGYTF	TGCAGCGTACCTGGGCAGGGCTATGGCTACACCTTC